This T cell receptor (beta chain) derives from a study of T cell changes during pregnancy in multiple sclerosis. Profiling relied on immunoSEQ multiplex PCR, and the TCRdb table lists in-frame clones only, not all of them. The profile shows approximately 48,000 clones, approximately 94% of them singletons. V shed 5 bases and J 4 bases; nucleotides not matched to a gene: 6. In germline, CDR1 is MNHNS, CDR2 SASEGT. There are 15 residues in the CDR3. This clone was found once. This sample comprised CD8+ T cells from peripheral blood mononuclear cells, obtained before pregnancy. The V and J genes are TRBV6-1 and TRBJ2-1; the match to TRBD2 covers 9 bases. The clonotype comes from a female donor with multiple sclerosis, enrolled in a pregnancy study. CDR3 nucleotide sequence: TGTGCCAGCAGTTTAGCGGGAGTGCAATACAATGAGCAGTTCTTC. This translates into CASSLAGVQYNEQFF.